What follows describes a single T cell receptor (beta chain). Its antigen remains unidentified. This sample is drawn from a study of shared clonotypes between healthy human individuals. Study observations and caveats: It was observed that 5% to 6.5% of naive CD4 clonotypes were shared across four donors.

The CDR3 has 17 amino acids. CDR1 MNHEY and CDR2 SMNVEV come from the germline V gene (reference sequence). V was cut by 4 bases and J by 3 bases, with 19 bases left in between. Measured with immunoSEQ multiplex PCR; TCRdb has only the in-frame clones, and not every one. There are 330,000 or so clones in the sample; around 79% occur only once, and less than 11% lies in the top ten. The chain carries TRBV27 and TRBJ2-1; no clear D gene. The receptor was isolated from a man under 40 in good health. Sequenced sample: memory CD4+ T cells sorted from blood. The sample's subset: CD45RA-negative fraction. The CDR3 loop reads CASSYRAGGAGYNEQFF. CDR3 coding DNA: TGTGCCAGCAGTTATAGGGCTGGCGGAGCAGGCTACAATGAGCAGTTCTTC.